This T cell receptor (beta chain) was captured by sequencing in a study of blood T cell repertoires in COVID-19. Study-wide background: PBMCs, B-cell-depleted T cells, or T cells provided the cDNA or gDNA that made up the material.

The cohort comprised adults aged about 18 to 100 years residing in 20 to 30 US areas. Participant reports of clinical history set cohort assignment. Recovered status applied to Cohort 3 donors who had two consecutive negative PCRs. It also applied to those with clearance or with symptom resolution. CDR1 and CDR2 from the germline V gene are SGHTA and FQGNSA. Deletions cut 5 bases from V and 0 bases from J, with 8 bases between. The CDR3 extends over 14 amino acids. Sequencing was performed with immunoSEQ multiplex PCR; in TCRdb, only in-frame clones are kept and a portion is missing. The sample contains 310,000 or so clones, around 88% of which appear only once.

This sequence joins TRBV7-2 and TRBJ1-5; D unresolved. Sequencing input: PBMCs or T cells enriched from blood (not recorded which). The TCR sequence derives from a woman in her 40s who had recovered from COVID-19. The chain's CDR3 is CASSQQYSNQPQHF. The DNA of the CDR3 is TGTGCCAGCAGCCAACAGTATAGCAATCAGCCCCAGCATTTT.